These 13 T cell receptor beta chains share one sample of origin, sequenced in a study of identifying expanded T cells in peripheral blood. Using immunoSEQ multiplex PCR, the repertoire was profiled, and TCRdb retains in-frame clones only, with some absent. The sample includes approximately 110,000 clones, 75% to 90% of them seen just once. Material: blood. These receptors were taken from a person aged 18 to 70 in good health.

V usage is TRBV7-2 and J usage is TRBJ1-1; D is unclear. V was pared by 8 bases and J by 2 bases, with 12 bases between. Germline CDR1 and CDR2: SGHTA and FQGNSA. The CDR3 extends over 13 amino acids. CDR3 sequence: CASSMQLNTEAFF. The CDR3 DNA sequence: TGTGCCAGCTCCATGCAGCTTAACACTGAAGCTTTCTTT.

V and J are TRBV5-4 and TRBJ2-7; D may correspond to TRBD1 or TRBD2 (6 bases each). The CDR3 is 15 residues long. CDR1 and CDR2 (germline): SGHNT, YYREEE (reference sequence). Trimming stripped 0 bases from V and 3 bases from J, with 13 bases between. The CDR3 nucleotides read TGTGCCAGCAGCTTGGAAGGGGGGCGCTTCTACGAGCAGTACTTC. Its protein is CASSLEGGRFYEQYF.

This clone occurred a few times. The CDR3, as DNA: TGTGCCAGCAGCTTAGCTTACGGGGGCGGCACCGGGGAGCTGTTTTTT. It codes for CASSLAYGGGTGELFF. The V gene is TRBV11-1, the J gene TRBJ2-2; tentatively, D is TRBD1 or TRBD2 (6 bases each). The CDR3 totals 16 residues. Trimming stripped 0 bases from V and 4 bases from J, with 12 bases between. In germline, CDR1 is SGHAT, CDR2 FQDESV (reference sequence).

The chain carries TRBV5-8 and TRBJ1-3; a possible D gene is TRBD1 (5 bases). Between the trimmed V and J ends, which lost 0 bases and 2 bases, there was a span of 9 bases. The CDR3 is 15 amino acids. Germline assignment: CDR1 SGHTS and CDR2 YDEGEE. For the CDR3, the DNA is TGTGCCAGCAGCTTGGGGGGGGACCCTGGAAACACCATATATTTT. It specifies CASSLGGDPGNTIYF. The full variable domain, its missing parts supplied by reference TRBV5-8 and TRBJ1-3, is EAGVTQSPTHLIKTRGQQATLRCSPISGHTSVYWYQQALGLGLQFLLWYDEGEERNRGNFPPRFSGRQFPNYSSELNVNALELEDSALYLCASSLGGDPGNTIYFGEGSWLTVV.

The chain uses TRBV11-2 and TRBJ2-7; D might be TRBD2 (5 bases). CDR3 size: 14 residues. CDR1 and CDR2 from the germline V gene are SGHAT and FQNNGV. Deletions cut 0 bases from V and 2 bases from J, with 8 bases between. The CDR3 here is CASSLDGGPYEQYF. In DNA, the CDR3 is TGTGCCAGCAGCTTAGATGGCGGGCCCTACGAGCAGTACTTC.

This clone was seen a single time. V usage is TRBV6-5 and J usage is TRBJ2-5, with D possibly being TRBD1 (6 bases). The V end lost 5 bases, the J end lost 5 bases, and 18 bases lay between the germline ends. CDR1 MNHEY and CDR2 SVGAGI come from the germline V gene. The CDR3 sequence is 15 residues long. The CDR3 protein is CASSPGTTRWETQYF. For the CDR3, the DNA is TGTGCCAGCAGTCCGGGGACAACTCGGTGGGAGACCCAGTACTTC.

The chain has TRBV6-6 and TRBJ2-7, with D hard to call. CDR1 MNHNY and CDR2 SVGAGI come from the germline V gene (reference sequence). The V end was cut by 2 bases, the J end by 1 base, with 9 bases between. The CDR3 has 14 residues. The CDR3 region has the DNA TGTGCCAGCAGTTACGGCGGAGATTCCTACGAGCAGTACTTC. Its translation: CASSYGGDSYEQYF.

CDR3 in DNA: TGTGCCAGCAGCTTGGTACCGGGACAGGGTAACTACAATGAGCAGTTCTTC. Translation: CASSLVPGQGNYNEQFF. The rearrangement joins TRBV11-2 to TRBJ2-1; 9 positions agree with TRBD1. The V and J ends lost 3 bases and 3 bases, in that order; junction bases with no gene match: 9. The germline gives CDR1 SGHAT, CDR2 FQNNGV. This CDR3 is built from 17 residues.

This chain links TRBV5-4 with TRBJ2-7; D perhaps matches TRBD2 (6 bases). V lost 1 base to trimming and J lost 0 bases, with 8 bases between them. CDR1 and CDR2 (germline): SGHNT, YYREEE (reference sequence). The CDR3 covers 14 residues. In DNA form, the CDR3 reads TGTGCCAGCAGCTTGAGCGGGCCCTCCTACGAGCAGTACTTC. Translated: CASSLSGPSYEQYF.

This clone was detected once. The gene calls are TRBV7-2 and TRBJ1-5; D remains ambiguous. The CDR3 is 16 amino acids. Trimming cost V 0 bases and J 1 base, with 10 bases left between them. Germline CDR1 and CDR2: SGHTA and FQGNSA. The CDR3 DNA is TGTGCCAGCAGCTTAGCAGCGGGTGGGAGCAATCAGCCCCAGCATTTT. It encodes CASSLAAGGSNQPQHF.

This rearrangement joins TRBV19 to TRBJ2-3, with 7 bases matching TRBD1. The J segment lost 6 bases and the V segment lost 4 bases, leaving 10 bases of the junction unmatched. Germline values: CDR1 LNHDA, CDR2 SQIVND (reference sequence). CDR3 size: 15 residues. CDR3 nucleotides: TGTGCCAGTAGTAACTCCAGGGGGAGTATTGATACGCAGTATTTT. This sequence encodes CASSNSRGSIDTQYF.

The chain uses TRBV11-1 and TRBJ1-1; D possibly corresponds to TRBD1 (5 bases). The CDR3 consists of 13 residues. CDR1 is SGHAT, CDR2 FQDESV, per germline (reference sequence). The V gene lost 6 bases and the J gene lost 4 bases, with 12 bases spanning the gap. The CDR3 loop is CASSWRGGTEAFF. The CDR3 DNA follows: TGTGCCAGCAGTTGGAGGGGTGGCACTGAAGCTTTCTTT.

The chain has TRBV15 and TRBJ2-3; 8 bases are shared with TRBD1. This CDR3 comprises 15 residues. Germline V gene lookup returns CDR1 LNHNV and CDR2 YYDKDF (reference sequence). Trimming removed 5 bases from V and 3 bases from J; junction bases left unmatched: 7. CDR3 bases: TGTGCCACCAGCTGGACAGGGTTGCGAACAGATACGCAGTATTTT. It codes for CATSWTGLRTDTQYF.